This T cell receptor beta chain was obtained from a study of vaccination effects on CD4 cells after COVID-19. Isolation of CD4+ T cells took place after more than 9 days of culture. Two-dose BNT162b2 or mRNA-1273 vaccination was given to participants. Vaccine recipients had no previous SARS-CoV-2 infection; their nucleocapsid antibodies were negative. IL-2 medium supplanted half the medium on days 3 and 7. CDR3 length equals 13 residues. Germline CDR1 is ENHRY and CDR2 is SYGVKD. The germline V and J ends were trimmed by 7 bases and 1 base, with 10 bases remaining between them. As for this clone: Its matching antigen is unknown.

Clones were sequenced by immunoSEQ multiplex PCR, and TCRdb holds only the in-frame ones, with some missing. This sample has about 40,000 clones, with about 62% found just once. Overall study findings and caveats: There were few convalescent patients in the study and no early post-infection timepoints.

This TCR was sampled from a human donor who received a COVID-19 vaccine. The source material was CD4+ T cells from PBMCs cultured without peptide, sampled after COVID-19 vaccination. This chain links TRBV10-3 with TRBJ1-1; the D is unclear. CDR3 loop: CAINFAENTEAFF. The CDR3 nucleotides are TGTGCCATCAATTTTGCGGAGAACACTGAAGCTTTCTTT.